The rows below give T cell receptor beta chains drawn from one sample of a study of T-cell memory formation after mild COVID-19. TCRdb processed the 5' RACE reads anew with MiXCR; each CDR3 protein has one entry. The sample records 350,000 to 450,000 distinct CDR3 sequences, 24% being singletons. Source material: PBMCs or a T cell subset sorted from them (not recorded which). All receptors come from an adult woman who had mild COVID-19 (a few samples of this study predate the infection). Cell type and time point are not known. The CDR3 runs from the conserved cysteine through the conserved F or W. Each record gives: J gene, D gene, V gene, clone size, CDR3 DNA, CDR3 protein. A D gene is named only where the DNA matches it firmly. Part of the rows lack a size; the others show once, few, many or a class for expanded clones.

j_gene: TRBJ2-1
d_gene: .
v_gene: TRBV10-3
abundance: many
CDR3nt: TGTGCCTCTAGACTAGGGAGCAATGAGCAGTTCTTC
CDR3aa: CASRLGSNEQFF

j_gene: TRBJ2-7
d_gene: TRBD1
v_gene: TRBV29-1
abundance: few
CDR3nt: TGCAGCGCAGCTCAGGGACAGGGCACCTACGAGCAGTACTTC
CDR3aa: CSAAQGQGTYEQYF

j_gene: TRBJ2-5
d_gene: TRBD2
v_gene: TRBV7-2
abundance: few
CDR3nt: TGTGCCAGCAGCAGAGGGATCCTAGCGGTAGAAGAGACCCAGTACTTC
CDR3aa: CASSRGILAVEETQYF

j_gene: TRBJ2-5
d_gene: .
v_gene: TRBV19
abundance: few
CDR3nt: TGTGCCAGTAGTATAAACCAAGAGACCCAGTACTTC
CDR3aa: CASSINQETQYF

j_gene: TRBJ1-3
d_gene: .
v_gene: TRBV12-3/TRBV12-4
abundance: .
CDR3nt: TGTGCCAACAGACTCCAGGGAAACACCATATATTTT
CDR3aa: CANRLQGNTIYF

j_gene: TRBJ2-1
d_gene: .
v_gene: TRBV10-3
abundance: few
CDR3nt: TGTGCCATCAGTGAAGGGTCTCGTGAAGGGACAAATGAGCAGTTCTTC
CDR3aa: CAISEGSREGTNEQFF

j_gene: TRBJ2-5
d_gene: .
v_gene: TRBV4-1
abundance: .
CDR3nt: TGCGCCAGCAGCCCCAGAGAGGGGAGAGTGGAGACCCAGTACTTC
CDR3aa: CASSPREGRVETQYF

j_gene: TRBJ1-2
d_gene: .
v_gene: TRBV14
abundance: .
CDR3nt: TGTGCCAGCAGCCAAGCTATTGGGACACGCTATGGCTACACCTTC
CDR3aa: CASSQAIGTRYGYTF

j_gene: TRBJ2-7
d_gene: .
v_gene: TRBV27
abundance: few
CDR3nt: TGTGCCAGCAGTTCTAGGATTCACTACGAGCAGTACTTC
CDR3aa: CASSSRIHYEQYF

j_gene: TRBJ1-6
d_gene: .
v_gene: TRBV5-1
abundance: .
CDR3nt: TGCGCCAGCAGCCTACCGAATAGCGATTCACCCCTCCACTTT
CDR3aa: CASSLPNSDSPLHF

j_gene: TRBJ2-4
d_gene: .
v_gene: TRBV11-2
abundance: .
CDR3nt: TGTGCCAGCAGAACTAGGTCGGGCATTCTGTACTTC
CDR3aa: CASRTRSGILYF

j_gene: TRBJ2-1
d_gene: TRBD2
v_gene: TRBV9
abundance: .
CDR3nt: TGTGCCAGCAGCGTAGCTCGGTTAGCGGGAGACAATGAGCAGTTCTTC
CDR3aa: CASSVARLAGDNEQFF

j_gene: TRBJ2-1
d_gene: .
v_gene: TRBV5-1
abundance: .
CDR3nt: TGCGCCAGCAGCTTGGACTCCACAGTCGGACTTTACAATGAGCAGTTCTTC
CDR3aa: CASSLDSTVGLYNEQFF

j_gene: TRBJ1-1
d_gene: .
v_gene: TRBV7-3
abundance: .
CDR3nt: TGTGCCAGCAGGGGGGAGGCTGAAGCTTTCTTT
CDR3aa: CASRGEAEAFF

j_gene: TRBJ2-3
d_gene: TRBD1
v_gene: TRBV5-1
abundance: many
CDR3nt: TGCGCCAGCAGCTTGGCCGGGACAGGCACAGATACGCAGTATTTT
CDR3aa: CASSLAGTGTDTQYF

j_gene: TRBJ2-1
d_gene: .
v_gene: TRBV7-9
abundance: .
CDR3nt: TGTGCCAGCAGCCCTGGGGCCTCCTACAATGAGCAGTTCTTC
CDR3aa: CASSPGASYNEQFF

j_gene: TRBJ2-3
d_gene: TRBD2
v_gene: TRBV12-3/TRBV12-4
abundance: .
CDR3nt: TGTGCCAGCATTCCTGGTCTGGCGGGAGGGAACACTAGCACAGATACGCAGTATTTT
CDR3aa: CASIPGLAGGNTSTDTQYF

j_gene: TRBJ2-5
d_gene: .
v_gene: TRBV9
abundance: .
CDR3nt: TGTGCCAGCAGCGTAGGACAGGGAGGTCAAGAGACCCAGTACTTC
CDR3aa: CASSVGQGGQETQYF

j_gene: TRBJ2-1
d_gene: TRBD2
v_gene: TRBV18
abundance: .
CDR3nt: TGTGCCAGCGTGGGGATCGAGCGGGGGCCTTACAATGAGCAGTTCTTC
CDR3aa: CASVGIERGPYNEQFF

j_gene: TRBJ2-2
d_gene: TRBD1
v_gene: TRBV7-8
abundance: .
CDR3nt: TGTGCCAGCAGCCTGGGACAGGCTTGGGGGGAGCTGTTTTTT
CDR3aa: CASSLGQAWGELFF

j_gene: TRBJ1-2
d_gene: .
v_gene: TRBV29-1
abundance: .
CDR3nt: TGCAGCGTTGTAGGCGCAGGCGGCTACACCTTC
CDR3aa: CSVVGAGGYTF

j_gene: TRBJ2-3
d_gene: TRBD2
v_gene: TRBV4-3
abundance: .
CDR3nt: TGCGCCAGCAGCCAAGAGTCTAGCGGGAGGGGTACAGATACGCAGTATTTT
CDR3aa: CASSQESSGRGTDTQYF

j_gene: TRBJ1-2
d_gene: .
v_gene: TRBV5-1
abundance: .
CDR3nt: TGCGCCAGCAGCTTCGGACAGTCCCCTGCTAACTATGGCTACACCTTC
CDR3aa: CASSFGQSPANYGYTF